The source of this TCR beta chain is a study of Ad26.COV2.S vaccination and SARS-CoV-2 variants. For the study at large: As a participant in COV1001, the donor was in the Ad26.COV2.S trial arm. Administration of Ad26.COV2.S was intramuscular, either once or twice 56 days apart.

Produced via immunoSEQ multiplex PCR; TCRdb's table is partial and in-frame only. Of some 240,000 clones detected, roughly nine tenths appear once; the ten largest clones hold about 2.7%. Note on this clone: Its antigen is unknown.

General study results and limits: Breadth measured for non-spike TCRs was similar across vaccine and placebo recipients. Reported findings describe substantial breadth in spike-specific CD8+ and CD4+ T cell responses following vaccination.

Treatment reported: around 19 received Ad26.COV2.S at low or high dose, single or two shots; 5 received placebo; per-sample allocation not given. Samples were taken on day 63 after the first vaccine or placebo injection. The sequencing here drew on peripheral blood, taken in a trial of Ad26.COV2.S vaccine versus placebo. This TCR was recovered from a person aged 18-65 years who received the Ad26.COV2.S COVID-19 vaccine or a placebo.

The CDR3 reads CASSTDDGRMGNIGYGYTF. The CDR3 coding sequence is TGTGCCAGCAGCACAGACGACGGTCGTATGGGTAATATCGGCTATGGCTACACCTTC. This chain links TRBV21-1 with TRBJ1-2. TRBV21-1 is an annotated pseudogene. The length of the CDR3 is 19 residues.